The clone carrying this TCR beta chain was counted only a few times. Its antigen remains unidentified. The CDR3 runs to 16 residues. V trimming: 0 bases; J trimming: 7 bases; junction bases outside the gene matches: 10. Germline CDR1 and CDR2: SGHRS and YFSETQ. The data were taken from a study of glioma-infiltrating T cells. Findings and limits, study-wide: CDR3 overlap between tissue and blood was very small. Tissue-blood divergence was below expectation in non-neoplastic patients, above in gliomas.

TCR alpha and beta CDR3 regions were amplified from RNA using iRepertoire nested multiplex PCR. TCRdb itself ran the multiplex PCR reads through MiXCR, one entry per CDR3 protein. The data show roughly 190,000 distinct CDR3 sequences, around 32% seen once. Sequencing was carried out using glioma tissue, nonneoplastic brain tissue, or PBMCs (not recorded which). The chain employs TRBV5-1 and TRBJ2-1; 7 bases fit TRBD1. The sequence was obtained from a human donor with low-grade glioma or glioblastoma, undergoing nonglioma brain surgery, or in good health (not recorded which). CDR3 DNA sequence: TGCGCCAGCAGCTTGGCTGTGGGGACAGTTGTTAATGAGCAGTTCTTC. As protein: CASSLAVGTVVNEQFF.